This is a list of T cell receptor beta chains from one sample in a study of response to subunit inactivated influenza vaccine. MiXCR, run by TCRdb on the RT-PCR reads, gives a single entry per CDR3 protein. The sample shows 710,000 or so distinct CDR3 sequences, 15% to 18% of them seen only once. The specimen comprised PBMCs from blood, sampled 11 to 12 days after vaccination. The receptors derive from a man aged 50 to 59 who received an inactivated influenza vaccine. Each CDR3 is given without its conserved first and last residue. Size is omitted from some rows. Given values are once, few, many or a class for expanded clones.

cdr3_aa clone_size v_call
ASSYLINYGYT few TRBV2
ASAVSGGPSSYEQY NA TRBV2
ASKREHTGELF NA TRBV2
ASSRLRDSFYEQY few TRBV28
AISEWANSNQPQH NA TRBV10-3
SAKFFDTQY many TRBV20-1
ASSPLYFTDTYGYT NA TRBV3-1
ASSLGGGADNSPLH NA TRBV28
ASSSLVAGELF NA TRBV12-3/TRBV12-4
SARDWIQETQY few TRBV20-1
ASSMTEYNEQF NA TRBV11-2
ASSQAQAASPF NA TRBV4-2
ASSTGTSGGLSEQF NA TRBV9
ASNLAGVYEQY few TRBV7-9
ASRERDLIGDYGYT NA TRBV5-1
ASRTGTEDYEQY NA TRBV28
ASSSGPYPTEQF NA TRBV7-2
ASSYQQGARTEAF NA TRBV7-2
ASSLVGGGVPYEQY few TRBV7-2
ASRRSGSRTDTQY NA TRBV6-1
ASNAGTSSYEQY few TRBV19
ASSAAQGESPLH NA TRBV19
ASSRRDGYNEQF few TRBV3-1
ASRQGSQPQH many TRBV12-3/TRBV12-4
ASSLWLTGANTDTQY many TRBV28
ASRGGSLPGELF NA TRBV5-1
SARGQTYEQY NA TRBV20-1
ASRVLLSVSSYNEQF few TRBV6-1
ASSLGFGASGANVLT few TRBV5-1
ASSLSLDNEQF many TRBV7-2
ASSYLTDTQY few TRBV7-2
ASSGHRDRNEKLF NA TRBV5-8
SAARRGAHNEQF few TRBV29-1
ASSHTANSGNTIY NA TRBV6-2/TRBV6-3
ASSLRGQGVGGYT NA TRBV12-3/TRBV12-4
ASRRGQAVGELF NA TRBV2
ASSLEGSGRHETQY few TRBV5-1
ASSFAGFDTQY few TRBV7-6
ASSEWDEQY NA TRBV6-1
ASRSSGSEQY NA TRBV28
ASSSLWWPQH few TRBV12-3/TRBV12-4
ASSQDHDRSYEQY few TRBV4-3
ASSYDRSSSYEQY many TRBV7-2
AIGQQSATQY few TRBV10-3
AISPQGGGEKLF few TRBV10-3
SAAPRSGPSYEQY NA TRBV20-1
SASTGFSGNTIY many TRBV20-1
ASSTGTFRTEQF few TRBV9
ASSLDSASGTYNEQF few TRBV11-2
ASSSFGTILTDTQY few TRBV12-3/TRBV12-4
ASSYSTSSSTDTQY NA TRBV6-5
ASSLEGGAPETQY few TRBV5-1
ASSAVSNQPQH NA TRBV12-3/TRBV12-4
ASSIRGVGYEQF NA TRBV7-9
ASSLIRAPNEQF NA TRBV11-2